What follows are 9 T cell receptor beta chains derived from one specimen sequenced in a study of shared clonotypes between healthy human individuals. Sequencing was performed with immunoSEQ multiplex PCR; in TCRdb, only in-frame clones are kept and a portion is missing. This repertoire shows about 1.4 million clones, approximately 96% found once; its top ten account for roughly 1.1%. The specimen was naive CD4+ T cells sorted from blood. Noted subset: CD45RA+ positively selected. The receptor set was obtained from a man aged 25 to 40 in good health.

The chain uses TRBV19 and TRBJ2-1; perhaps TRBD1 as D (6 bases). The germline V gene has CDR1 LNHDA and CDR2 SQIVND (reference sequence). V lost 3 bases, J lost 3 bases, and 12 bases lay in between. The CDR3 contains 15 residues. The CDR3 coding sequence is TGTGCCAGTAGTATGGCACAGGGATACTACAATGAGCAGTTCTTC. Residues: CASSMAQGYYNEQFF. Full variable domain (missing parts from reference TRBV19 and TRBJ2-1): DGGITQSPKYLFRKEGQNVTLSCEQNLNHDAMYWYRQDPGQGLRLIYYSQIVNDFQKGDIAEGYSVSREKKESFPLTVTSAQKNPTAFYLCASSMAQGYYNEQFFGPGTRLTVL.

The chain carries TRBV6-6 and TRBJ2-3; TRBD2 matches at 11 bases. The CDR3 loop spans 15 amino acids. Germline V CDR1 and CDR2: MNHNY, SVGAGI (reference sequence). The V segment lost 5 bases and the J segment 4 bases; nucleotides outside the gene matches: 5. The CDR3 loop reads CASSILAGAADTQYF. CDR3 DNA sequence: TGTGCCAGCAGTATACTAGCGGGAGCCGCAGATACGCAGTATTTT.

The CDR3 loop is CASSDAGIGYGYTF. The CDR3 region has the DNA TGTGCCAGCAGTGATGCGGGTATAGGCTATGGCTACACCTTC. J is TRBJ1-2 and V is TRBV2; D not resolved. The CDR3 has 14 amino acids. The germline gives CDR1 SNHLY, CDR2 FYNNEI. V was trimmed by 3 bases and J by 4 bases, leaving 12 bases between them.

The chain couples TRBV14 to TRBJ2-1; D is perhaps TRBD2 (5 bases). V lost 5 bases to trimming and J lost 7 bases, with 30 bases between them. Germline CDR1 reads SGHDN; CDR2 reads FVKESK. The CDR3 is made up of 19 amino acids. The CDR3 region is CASSSTELRSALPRNEQFF. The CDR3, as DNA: TGTGCCAGCAGCTCCACCGAACTCCGTAGCGCGCTACCCCGGAATGAGCAGTTCTTC.

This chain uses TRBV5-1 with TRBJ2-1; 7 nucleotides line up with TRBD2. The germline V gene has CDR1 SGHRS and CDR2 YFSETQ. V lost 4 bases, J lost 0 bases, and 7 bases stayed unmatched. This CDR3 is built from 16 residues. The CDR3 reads CASSRSSGNSYNEQFF. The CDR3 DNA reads TGCGCCAGCAGCCGCTCTAGCGGAAACTCCTACAATGAGCAGTTCTTC.

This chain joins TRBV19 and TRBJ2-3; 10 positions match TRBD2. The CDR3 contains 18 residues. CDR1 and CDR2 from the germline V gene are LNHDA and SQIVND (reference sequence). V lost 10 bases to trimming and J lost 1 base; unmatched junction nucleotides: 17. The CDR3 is CATSISASGREGTDTQYF. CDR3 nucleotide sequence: TGTGCCACCAGTATTAGTGCTAGCGGGAGAGAAGGCACAGATACGCAGTATTTT.

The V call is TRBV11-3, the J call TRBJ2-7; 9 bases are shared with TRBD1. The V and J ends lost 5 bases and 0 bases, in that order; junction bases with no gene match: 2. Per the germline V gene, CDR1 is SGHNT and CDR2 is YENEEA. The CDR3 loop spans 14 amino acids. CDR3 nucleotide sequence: TGTGCCAGCAGCCGGGACAGGGCCTCCTACGAGCAGTACTTC. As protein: CASSRDRASYEQYF. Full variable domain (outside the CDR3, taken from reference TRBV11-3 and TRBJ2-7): EAGVVQSPRYKIIEKKQPVAFWCNPISGHNTLYWYLQNLGQGPELLIRYENEEAVDDSQLPKDRFSAERLKGVDSTLKIQPAELGDSAVYLCASSRDRASYEQYFGPGTRLTVT.

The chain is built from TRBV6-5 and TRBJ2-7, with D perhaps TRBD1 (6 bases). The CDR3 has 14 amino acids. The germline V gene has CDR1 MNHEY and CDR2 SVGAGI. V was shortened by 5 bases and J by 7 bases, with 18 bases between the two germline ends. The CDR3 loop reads CASSEQGLLSEQYF. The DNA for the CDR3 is TGTGCCAGCAGTGAACAGGGCCTCTTGTCGGAGCAGTACTTC.

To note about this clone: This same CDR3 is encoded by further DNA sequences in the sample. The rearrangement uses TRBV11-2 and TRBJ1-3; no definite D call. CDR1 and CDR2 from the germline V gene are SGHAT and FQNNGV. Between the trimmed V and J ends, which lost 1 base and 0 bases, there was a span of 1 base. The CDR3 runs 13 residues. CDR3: CASSLVSGNTIYF. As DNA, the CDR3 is TGTGCCAGCAGCTTAGTCTCTGGAAACACCATATATTTT.